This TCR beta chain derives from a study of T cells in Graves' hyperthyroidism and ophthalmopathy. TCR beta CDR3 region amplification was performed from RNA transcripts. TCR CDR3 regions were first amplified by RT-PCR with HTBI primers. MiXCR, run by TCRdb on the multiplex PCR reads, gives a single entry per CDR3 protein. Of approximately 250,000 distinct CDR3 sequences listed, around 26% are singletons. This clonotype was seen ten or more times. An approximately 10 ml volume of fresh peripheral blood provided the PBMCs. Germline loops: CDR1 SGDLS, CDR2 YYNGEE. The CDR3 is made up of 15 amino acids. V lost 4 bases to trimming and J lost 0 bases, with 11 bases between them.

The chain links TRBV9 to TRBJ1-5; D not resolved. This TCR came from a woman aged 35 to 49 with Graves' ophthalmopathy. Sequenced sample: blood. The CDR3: CASSPWAGSNQPQHF. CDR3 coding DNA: TGTGCCAGCAGCCCCTGGGCGGGTAGCAATCAGCCCCAGCATTTT.